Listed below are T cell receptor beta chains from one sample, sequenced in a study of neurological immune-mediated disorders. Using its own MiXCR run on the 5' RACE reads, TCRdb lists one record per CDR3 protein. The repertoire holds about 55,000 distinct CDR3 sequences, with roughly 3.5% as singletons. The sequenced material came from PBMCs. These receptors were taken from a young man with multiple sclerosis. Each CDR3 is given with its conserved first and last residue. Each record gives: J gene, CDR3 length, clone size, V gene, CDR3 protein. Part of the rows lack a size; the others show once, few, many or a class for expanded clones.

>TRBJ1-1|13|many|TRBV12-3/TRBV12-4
CASSLQANTEAFF
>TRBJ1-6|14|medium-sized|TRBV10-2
CASRDGAETAPLHF
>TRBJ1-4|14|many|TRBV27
CASSFGTGVRKLFF
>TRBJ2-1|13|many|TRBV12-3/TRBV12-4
CASRAGGYNEQFF
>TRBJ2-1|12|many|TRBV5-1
CASSLEQEVRFF
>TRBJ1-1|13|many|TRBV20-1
CSASRRGLSEAFF
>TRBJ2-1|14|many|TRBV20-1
CSARDTVVVNEQFF
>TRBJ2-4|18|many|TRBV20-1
CSARDAGSPILAKNIQYF
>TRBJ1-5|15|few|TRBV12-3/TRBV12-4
CASSPVRSVGQPQNF
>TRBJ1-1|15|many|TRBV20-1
CSARDYQHSWTQAFF
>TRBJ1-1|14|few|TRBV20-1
CSAQRGGTNTEAFF
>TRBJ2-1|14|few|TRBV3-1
CASSQTGRNNEQFF
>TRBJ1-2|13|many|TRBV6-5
CASSYSERYGYTF
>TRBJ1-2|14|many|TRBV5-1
CASSWNSGQALYTF
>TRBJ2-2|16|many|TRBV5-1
CASSLETSGGTGELFF
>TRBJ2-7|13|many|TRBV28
CASRGDSSYEQYF
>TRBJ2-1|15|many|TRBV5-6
CASSFGAGIYNEQFF
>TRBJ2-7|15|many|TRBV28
CASSYPGTGSYEQYF
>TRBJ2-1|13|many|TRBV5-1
CASSPEQGDEQFF
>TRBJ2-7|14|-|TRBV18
CASSPMVRGDEQYF
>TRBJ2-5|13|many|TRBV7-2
CASSSVPLGVPYF
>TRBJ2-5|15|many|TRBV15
CATSSDRGREETQYF
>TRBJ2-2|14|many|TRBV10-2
CASSVVGDTGELFF
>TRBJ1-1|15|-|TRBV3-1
CATRPDSGRSAEAFF
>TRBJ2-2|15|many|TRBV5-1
CASSQTSGRSGELFF
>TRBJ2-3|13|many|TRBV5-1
CASSLQAGDTQYF